These 30 T cell receptor beta chains came from one sample sequenced in a study of blood T cell repertoires in COVID-19. Profiled with immunoSEQ multiplex PCR; TCRdb holds only in-frame clones, not every one. The sample includes tens of thousands of clones, 80% of them seen just once. Sequencing used peripheral blood. Source of these receptors: a human donor in a cohort sampled during active COVID-19.

The rearrangement joins TRBV15 to TRBJ1-6; 9 bases are a match to TRBD1. This CDR3 region has 16 residues. Per the germline V gene, CDR1 is LNHNV and CDR2 is YYDKDF (reference sequence). Trimming removed 5 bases from V and 7 bases from J; junction bases left unmatched: 9. This CDR3 reads CATSPYEGQGNSPLHF. In DNA, the CDR3 is TGTGCCACCAGCCCGTACGAAGGACAGGGGAATTCACCCCTCCACTTT.

This chain connects TRBV6-2 or TRBV6-3 to TRBJ1-1, with TRBD1 matching 7 bases. The V and J ends lost 4 bases and 1 base, in that order; junction bases with no gene match: 9. This CDR3 is built from 16 residues. CDR1 is MNHEY, CDR2 SVGEGT, per germline. The CDR3 here is CASSWTLGQQNTEAFF. The CDR3 bases are TGTGCCAGCAGTTGGACCCTGGGACAGCAGAACACTGAAGCTTTCTTT.

The J gene is TRBJ2-3, the V gene TRBV3-1 (or the pseudogene TRBV3-2), with TRBD2 as a possible D gene (5 bases). V dropped 3 bases and J dropped 0 bases, with 10 bases sitting between them. The CDR3 has 15 amino acids. Germline CDR1 and CDR2: LGHDT and YNNKEL (reference sequence). CDR3 sequence (DNA): TGTGCCAGCAGCCAGAGCGGAGCTAGCACAGATACGCAGTATTTT. Translating gives CASSQSGASTDTQYF.

The V call is TRBV11-2, the J call TRBJ1-2; D call uncertain. The CDR3 extends over 15 amino acids. From germline, CDR1 is SGHAT and CDR2 FQNNGV. Trimming stripped 5 bases from V and 8 bases from J, with 21 bases between. In DNA form, the CDR3 reads TGTGCCAGCAGCCCGGTGGCCGGGATTGCTAGGGGCTACACCTTC. Protein product: CASSPVAGIARGYTF.

The V call is TRBV6-1, the J call TRBJ2-3, with TRBD2 matching 10 bases. This CDR3 has 14 amino acids. Germline values: CDR1 MNHNS, CDR2 SASEGT. Losses at the gene ends were 3 bases for V and 4 bases for J; bases not matched to a gene: 1. CDR3 in DNA: TGTGCCAGCAGTGAGGGACTAGCGTCAGATACGCAGTATTTT. It specifies CASSEGLASDTQYF.

The chain recombines TRBV15 with TRBJ2-7, with a weak D call TRBD2 (6 bases). With 4 bases removed from V and 0 bases from J, the gap between germline ends came to 22 bases. Looked up from germline, CDR1 is LNHNV and CDR2 is YYDKDF (reference sequence). The CDR3 spans 18 residues. CDR3 sequence: CATSTRRGRGGSSYEQYF. The CDR3 DNA is TGTGCCACCAGCACTAGGCGAGGTCGTGGGGGGTCCTCCTACGAGCAGTACTTC.

The rearrangement joins TRBV3-1 (or the pseudogene TRBV3-2) to TRBJ1-1; 7 bases are a match to TRBD1. Looked up from germline, CDR1 is LGHDT and CDR2 is YNNKEL (reference sequence). V was pared by 4 bases and J by 6 bases, with 11 bases of the junction left unmatched. The CDR3 extends over 15 amino acids. CDR3 DNA: TGTGCCAGCAGCCCCCTGAGGGGGCGAGGTCCTGAAGCTTTCTTT. Its protein is CASSPLRGRGPEAFF.

This clone was recorded only once. J is TRBJ1-1 and V is TRBV4-1; D gene unclear. This CDR3 is 16 amino acids long. CDR1 is MGHRA and CDR2 is YSYEKL in the germline V gene. Trimming took off 4 bases at V and 0 bases at J, with 15 bases between the two ends. CDR3 residues: CASSRLSFNMNTEAFF. CDR3 nucleotides: TGCGCCAGCAGCCGGCTCTCCTTTAACATGAACACTGAAGCTTTCTTT.

This chain joins TRBV5-4 and TRBJ2-3; 9 bases line up with TRBD2. With V trimmed by 4 bases and J by 0 bases, 6 bases remained unmatched. The V gene's germline CDR1 is SGHNT and CDR2 YYREEE (reference sequence). There are 16 residues in the CDR3. CDR3 nucleotide sequence: TGTGCCAGCAGCCTCAGGCTAGCGGGGAGCACAGATACGCAGTATTTT. As protein: CASSLRLAGSTDTQYF.

The chain recombines TRBV6-9 with TRBJ2-7, with TRBD2 as a possible D gene (5 bases). Germline V gives CDR1 MNHGY, CDR2 SVAAGI. V was pared by 4 bases and J by 4 bases, with 17 bases between. This CDR3 is built from 15 residues. CDR3 residues: CASSLGGFSDYEQYV. The CDR3 nucleotides are TGTGCCAGCAGTTTGGGCGGGTTCTCAGATTACGAGCAGTACGTC.

The rearrangement joins TRBV5-1 to TRBJ2-3, with 7 positions matching TRBD2. Germline V gene sequence: CDR1 SGHRS, CDR2 YFSETQ. This CDR3 comprises 15 residues. The V gene end was trimmed by 5 bases and the J gene end by 3 bases; junction bases not matched to a gene: 9. CDR3 residues: CASSRLAVQTDTQYF. CDR3 bases: TGCGCCAGCAGTCGACTAGCAGTTCAAACAGATACGCAGTATTTT.

The chain combines TRBV7-9 with TRBJ1-2; possible D gene TRBD1, 5 bases. Germline V gives CDR1 SEHNR, CDR2 FQNEAQ (reference sequence). This CDR3 has 14 residues. Trimming took off 5 bases at V and 6 bases at J, with 16 bases between the two ends. In DNA, the CDR3 is TGTGCCAGCAGCAAGGACGTGGCGGGGCATGGCTACACCTTC. Amino acids: CASSKDVAGHGYTF.

This clone was observed a single time. The chain joins TRBV5-1 to TRBJ2-2, with D uncertain. This CDR3 region has 14 residues. Between the trimmed V and J ends, which lost 1 base and 2 bases, there was a span of 6 bases. CDR1 is SGHRS and CDR2 is YFSETQ in the germline V gene. This CDR3 reads CASSLRANTGELFF. CDR3 in DNA: TGCGCCAGCAGCTTGAGAGCAAACACCGGGGAGCTGTTTTTT. The complete variable domain, with remaining parts taken from reference TRBV5-1 and TRBJ2-2, reads KAGVTQTPRYLIKTRGQQVTLSCSPISGHRSVSWYQQTPGQGLQFLFEYFSETQRNKGNFPGRFSGRQFSNSRSEMNVSTLELGDSALYLCASSLRANTGELFFGEGSRLTVL.

For the CDR3, the DNA is TGCGCCAGCAGAGTAGGACAGGGGACCGGGGAGCTGTTTTTT. It encodes CASRVGQGTGELFF. V and J are TRBV4-1 and TRBJ2-2; 9 positions agree with TRBD1. V dropped 6 bases and J dropped 5; count of bases not matched to a gene: 4. CDR1 is MGHRA, CDR2 YSYEKL, per germline. The CDR3 covers 14 residues.

This chain connects TRBV7-3 to TRBJ2-3; 11 nucleotides match TRBD2. CDR3 size: 18 residues. With V trimmed by 0 bases and J by 0 bases, 5 bases remained unmatched. The germline V gene encodes CDR1 SGHTA and CDR2 FQGTGA. The CDR3 region has the DNA TGTGCCAGCAGCTTAACTAGGACTAGCGGGCTCAGCACAGATACGCAGTATTTT. It is translated as CASSLTRTSGLSTDTQYF.

This chain connects TRBV10-2 to TRBJ2-5; TRBD2 agrees at 9 bases. The ends lost 6 bases at V and 1 base at J; junction bases unmatched: 9. The germline CDR1 and CDR2 sequences are WSHSY and SAAADI. The CDR3 spans 16 residues. The CDR3, as DNA: TGCGCCAGCAGACCGCGACTAGCGGATCCCCAAGAGACCCAGTACTTC. Protein: CASRPRLADPQETQYF.

This sequence joins TRBV7-2 and TRBJ1-5, with 9 bases lining up with TRBD1. V lost 4 bases and J lost 4; bases outside the gene matches: 5. The CDR3 runs to 15 residues. The V gene's germline CDR1 is SGHTA and CDR2 FQGNSA. The CDR3 sequence is CASSWEQGANQPQHF. The CDR3 bases are TGTGCCAGCAGCTGGGAACAGGGGGCGAATCAGCCCCAGCATTTT.

The V and J genes are TRBV6-5 and TRBJ2-1; 12 bases match TRBD2. The germline gives CDR1 MNHEY, CDR2 SVGAGI. The CDR3 covers 15 residues. The trim removed 6 bases at V and 7 bases at J, leaving 7 bases unmatched. DNA for the CDR3: TGTGCCAGCAGATCACAACTAGCGGGGGGAAATGAGCAGTTCTTC. It translates to CASRSQLAGGNEQFF.

V gene TRBV18 combines with J gene TRBJ1-3; maybe TRBD1 (6 bases). The CDR3 has 14 amino acids. From germline, CDR1 is KGHSH and CDR2 LQKENI. V lost 4 bases, J lost 3 bases, and 10 bases lay in between. The CDR3 bases are TGTGCCAGCTCACACCAGGGGAGTGGAAACACCATATATTTT. It codes for CASSHQGSGNTIYF. Looking up the rest from reference TRBV18 and TRBJ1-3 gives the full variable domain: NAGVMQNPRHLVRRRGQEARLRCSPMKGHSHVYWYRQLPEEGLKFMVYLQKENIIDESGMPKERFSAEFPKEGPSILRIQQVVRGDSAAYFCASSHQGSGNTIYFGEGSWLTVV.

The chain employs TRBV24-1 and TRBJ1-5, with TRBD1 as a possible D gene (5 bases). Germline assignment: CDR1 KGHDR and CDR2 SFDVKD. The CDR3 runs 14 residues. Trimming shortened V by 8 bases and J by 2 bases, and 12 bases separated the two germline ends. CDR3 sequence (DNA): TGTGCCACCATGGCAGGGCGCGGCAATCAGCCCCAGCATTTT. It encodes CATMAGRGNQPQHF.

J is TRBJ1-3 and V is TRBV12-5; 7 nucleotides agree with TRBD1. Germline values: CDR1 LGHNT, CDR2 FRNRAP. The CDR3 has 15 amino acids. Trimming removed 2 bases from V and 4 bases from J; junction bases left unmatched: 5. The CDR3 reads CASGLRQGGGNTIYF. In DNA form, the CDR3 reads TGTGCTAGTGGTTTGAGACAGGGAGGCGGAAACACCATATATTTT.

The chain uses TRBV5-1 and TRBJ1-1, with TRBD1 matching over 8 bases. This CDR3 region has 14 residues. V was clipped by 4 bases and J by 9 bases; unmatched bases: 11. Germline V lookup: CDR1 SGHRS, CDR2 YFSETQ. The DNA for the CDR3 is TGCGCCAGCAGCCCAGGACAGGGCTCGAGTAAAGCTTTCTTT. It yields the protein CASSPGQGSSKAFF.

The V and J genes are TRBV10-3 and TRBJ2-1; 9 positions match TRBD1. V shed 0 bases and J 3 bases; nucleotides not matched to a gene: 6. The germline V gene has CDR1 ENHRY and CDR2 SYGVKD. The CDR3 contains 17 residues. CDR3 DNA sequence: TGTGCCATCAGTGAGTCCTACGGACAGGGGCACTACAATGAGCAGTTCTTC. Translating it yields CAISESYGQGHYNEQFF.

A remark on this clone: The same CDR3 is also encoded by other DNA sequences in this sample. This chain uses TRBV2 with TRBJ1-2, with a weak D call TRBD1 (5 bases). The CDR3 is 13 residues long. V was clipped by 8 bases and J by 2 bases, with 12 bases between them. Germline CDR1 reads SNHLY; CDR2 reads FYNNEI. CDR3 nucleotides: TGTGCCAGCTTAATGGGGCGCAACTATGGCTACACCTTC. It encodes CASLMGRNYGYTF.

The chain uses TRBV4-3 and TRBJ2-7, with TRBD2 identical over 7 bases. The CDR3 is 14 residues long. Trimming cost V 5 bases and J 2 bases; bases outside gene matches: 6. The V gene's germline CDR1 is LGHNA and CDR2 YSLEER. CDR3 nucleotides: TGCGCCAGCAGCTCTAGCGGTGGAGCCTACGAGCAGTACTTC. This sequence encodes CASSSSGGAYEQYF.

This sequence joins TRBV7-2 and TRBJ2-5; D is possibly TRBD2 (6 bases). The CDR3 covers 15 residues. Looked up from germline, CDR1 is SGHTA and CDR2 is FQGNSA. V was trimmed by 7 bases and J by 2 bases, leaving 17 bases between them. The CDR3 bases are TGTGCCAGCAAGGAGACGGCTAGCGCGCAAGAGACCCAGTACTTC. Translation: CASKETASAQETQYF.

This chain links TRBV19 with TRBJ2-1; perhaps TRBD1 as D (6 bases). Per the germline V gene, CDR1 is LNHDA and CDR2 is SQIVND (reference sequence). This CDR3 contains 15 residues. The V and J ends lost 0 bases and 6 bases respectively, with 12 bases between them. CDR3 bases: TGTGCCAGTAGTATAGAGGGACACCCCGGCAATGAGCAGTTCTTC. Its protein is CASSIEGHPGNEQFF.

This rearrangement joins TRBV11-2 to TRBJ2-5, with a tentative D call TRBD1 (5 bases). This CDR3 is built from 14 residues. V lost 3 bases to trimming and J lost 1 base, with 9 bases between them. Germline lookup yields CDR1 SGHAT and CDR2 FQNNGV. CDR3 residues: CASSFQGFQETQYF. CDR3 sequence (DNA): TGTGCCAGCAGCTTCCAGGGATTCCAAGAGACCCAGTACTTC.

The chain links TRBV6-5 to TRBJ2-2, with 10 nucleotides matching TRBD2. Trimming took 10 bases from V and 3 from J; bases not matched to a gene: 5. Germline lookup yields CDR1 MNHEY and CDR2 SVGAGI. The CDR3 is made up of 14 amino acids. CDR3 nucleotide sequence: TGTGCCATCAAGCTAGCGGGGGACACCGGGGAGCTGTTTTTT. This sequence encodes CAIKLAGDTGELFF.

The chain is built from TRBV7-9 and TRBJ1-4; D might be TRBD1 (5 bases). The CDR3 totals 14 residues. The germline gives CDR1 SEHNR, CDR2 FQNEAQ (reference sequence). V lost 7 bases and J lost 2, with 11 bases in between. CDR3 sequence: CASTMGGTNEKLFF. For the CDR3, the DNA is TGTGCCAGCACCATGGGGGGTACTAATGAAAAACTGTTTTTT. The full variable domain, with the rest looked up from reference TRBV7-9 and TRBJ1-4, is DTGVSQNPRHKITKRGQNVTFRCDPISEHNRLYWYRQTLGQGPEFLTYFQNEAQLEKSRLLSDRFSAERPKGSFSTLEIQRTEQGDSAMYLCASTMGGTNEKLFFGSGTQLSVL.